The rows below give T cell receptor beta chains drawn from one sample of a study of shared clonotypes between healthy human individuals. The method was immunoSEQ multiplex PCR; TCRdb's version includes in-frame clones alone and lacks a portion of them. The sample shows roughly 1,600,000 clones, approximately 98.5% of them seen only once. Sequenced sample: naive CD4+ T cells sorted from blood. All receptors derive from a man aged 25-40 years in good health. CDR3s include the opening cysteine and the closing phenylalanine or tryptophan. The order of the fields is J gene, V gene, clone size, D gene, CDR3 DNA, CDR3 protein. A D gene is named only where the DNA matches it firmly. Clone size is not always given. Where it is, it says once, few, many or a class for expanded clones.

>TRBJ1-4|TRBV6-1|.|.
TGTGCCAGCAGTGAACTTCGGAGCGGGCCCCTTGAAAAACTGTTTTTT
CASSELRSGPLEKLFF
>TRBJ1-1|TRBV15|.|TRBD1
TGTGCCACCAGCAGGCTGACAGGGGAAGGTGAAGCTTTCTTT
CATSRLTGEGEAFF
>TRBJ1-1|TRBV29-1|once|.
TGCAGCGGAGTATGGGAAAGGGACACTGAAGCTTTCTTT
CSGVWERDTEAFF
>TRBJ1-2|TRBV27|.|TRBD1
TGTGCCAGCAGTTTCCAGGGACAGGGGAGCTATGGCTACACCTTC
CASSFQGQGSYGYTF
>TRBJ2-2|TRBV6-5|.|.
TGTGCCAGCAGACTTAGGCAGTCCCGTGCCGGGGAGCTGTTTTTT
CASRLRQSRAGELFF
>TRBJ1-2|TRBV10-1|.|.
TGCGCCAGCAGTGATACCCAGGGAAGCGGCTACACCTTC
CASSDTQGSGYTF
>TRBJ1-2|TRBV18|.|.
TGTGCCAGCTCACGAACGACAGGACTCTATGGCTACACCTTC
CASSRTTGLYGYTF
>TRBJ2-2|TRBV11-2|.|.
TGTGCCAGCAGCCTAGGGCGGGTTACCGGGGAGCTGTTTTTT
CASSLGRVTGELFF
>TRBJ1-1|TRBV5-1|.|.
TGCGCCAGCAGCCCCCGAGGCAGCAAGCTACTCATGAACACTGAAGCTTTCTTT
CASSPRGSKLLMNTEAFF
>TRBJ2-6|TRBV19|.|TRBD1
TGTGCCAGTAGTATCCCCACAGGGGCTGGGGCCAACGTCCTGACTTTC
CASSIPTGAGANVLTF
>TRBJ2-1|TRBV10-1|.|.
TGCGCCAGCAGCGAGGGTGTGAATGAGCAGTTCTTC
CASSEGVNEQFF
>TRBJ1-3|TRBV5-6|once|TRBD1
TGTGCCAGCAGCGGAAGGACAGGGGGATCTGGAAACACCATATATTTT
CASSGRTGGSGNTIYF
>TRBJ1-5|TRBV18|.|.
TGTGCCAGCTCACGGTCCCCTTGGGGTCCGGGGATTGATCAGCCCCAGCATTTT
CASSRSPWGPGIDQPQHF
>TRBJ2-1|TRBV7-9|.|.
TGTGCCAGCAGCTTAGGAGAGAGCTCCTACAATGAGCAGTTCTTC
CASSLGESSYNEQFF
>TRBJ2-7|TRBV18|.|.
TGTGCCAGCTCAGTCCAAGGGCTCTTGTACGAGCAGTACTTC
CASSVQGLLYEQYF
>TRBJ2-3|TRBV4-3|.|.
TGCGCCAGCAGCCATCGGGACCTCACAGATACGCAGTATTTT
CASSHRDLTDTQYF
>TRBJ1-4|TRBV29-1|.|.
TGCAGCTCCGCGGGGGGCGCAGGGGAAAAACTGTTTTTT
CSSAGGAGEKLFF